The rows below give T cell receptor beta chains drawn from one sample of a study of T cell responses to AZD1222 COVID-19 vaccine. Data came from immunoSEQ multiplex PCR; TCRdb stores just in-frame clones and leaves some out. The data show 130,000 or so clones, with 86% seen just once and 12% held by the top ten. Sequenced here: peripheral blood, sampled on day 0 of AZD1222 vaccination. These receptors all come from an adult in good health. CDR3s include the opening cysteine and the closing phenylalanine or tryptophan. The order of the fields is CDR3 protein, CDR3 DNA, CDR3 length, J gene, D gene, clone size, V gene. A D gene is named only where the DNA matches it firmly. Clone size is stated in some rows and not others, as once, few, many or a class when expanded.

CASRIRDTQYF,TGTGCCAGCAGGATCAGGGATACGCAGTATTTT,11,TRBJ2-3,.,.,TRBV2
CASSLEGGGTEAFF,TGTGCCAGCAGCTTAGAGGGGGGTGGCACTGAAGCTTTCTTT,14,TRBJ1-1,.,.,TRBV7-9
CASSPRDYSYEQYF,TGTGCCAGCAGCCCAAGGGATTACTCCTACGAGCAGTACTTC,14,TRBJ2-7,.,.,TRBV28
CASSQRDRGHTDTQYF,TGTGCCAGCAGTCAACGGGACAGGGGTCACACAGATACGCAGTATTTT,16,TRBJ2-3,TRBD1,.,TRBV27
CASSLVSGRQETQYF,TGCGCCAGCAGCTTGGTTAGCGGGAGACAAGAGACCCAGTACTTC,15,TRBJ2-5,TRBD2,.,TRBV5-1
CASRTDTQYF,TGTGCCAGCCGCACAGATACGCAGTATTTT,10,TRBJ2-3,.,.,TRBV7-9
CASSLQVYNEQFF,TGTGCCAGCAGCTTACAGGTATACAATGAGCAGTTCTTC,13,TRBJ2-1,.,.,TRBV7-2
CASARGGYNEQFF,TGTGCCAGCGCCAGGGGAGGATACAATGAGCAGTTCTTC,13,TRBJ2-1,.,.,TRBV4-2
CAWRRVVPNYGYTF,TGTGCCTGGAGACGTGTTGTCCCTAACTATGGCTACACCTTC,14,TRBJ1-2,.,.,TRBV30
CASSLSSRVSEQYF,TGTGCCAGCAGCTTATCCAGTAGGGTTTCCGAGCAGTACTTC,14,TRBJ2-7,.,.,TRBV7-2
CASSLLAGGSGELFF,TGTGCCAGCAGTCTACTAGCGGGAGGCTCCGGGGAGCTGTTTTTT,15,TRBJ2-2,TRBD2,.,TRBV28
CASSLPGTGGPSGNQPQHF,TGTGCCAGCAGCTTGCCCGGGACAGGGGGCCCATCTGGCAATCAGCCCCAGCATTTT,19,TRBJ1-5,TRBD1,.,TRBV5-8
CASSSLAHEQYF,TGTGCCAGCAGCTCCCTAGCTCACGAGCAGTACTTC,12,TRBJ2-7,.,.,TRBV7-2
CASSSTGSLSYYNEQFF,TGTGCCAGCAGCTCTACAGGGTCTCTAAGCTACTACAATGAGCAGTTCTTC,17,TRBJ2-1,.,.,TRBV7-8
CASSANPLTGGVVAGELFF,TGTGCCAGCAGCGCGAACCCGCTGACAGGGGGTGTCGTCGCCGGGGAGCTGTTTTTT,19,TRBJ2-2,TRBD1,few,TRBV9
CASRDYRSAFTQYF,TGCGCCAGCAGGGACTACCGCTCCGCTTTTACGCAGTATTTT,14,TRBJ2-3,.,.,TRBV10-2
CASSPGRVGGYTF,TGTGCCAGTAGCCCCGGCAGGGTCGGCGGCTACACCTTC,13,TRBJ1-2,.,.,TRBV19
CASSLGGPYNSPLHF,TGTGCCAGCAGCTTAGGGGGACCCTATAATTCACCCCTCCACTTT,15,TRBJ1-6,.,.,TRBV7-8
CASSLKFSQGALKLFF,TGTGCCAGCAGTTTAAAATTCTCGCAGGGGGCATTAAAACTGTTTTTT,16,TRBJ1-4,TRBD1,.,TRBV27
CASSPRVGGRSFSPLHF,TGTGCCAGCAGCCCCCGGGTGGGGGGGCGAAGTTTTTCACCCCTCCACTTT,17,TRBJ1-6,.,.,TRBV3-1/TRBV3-2